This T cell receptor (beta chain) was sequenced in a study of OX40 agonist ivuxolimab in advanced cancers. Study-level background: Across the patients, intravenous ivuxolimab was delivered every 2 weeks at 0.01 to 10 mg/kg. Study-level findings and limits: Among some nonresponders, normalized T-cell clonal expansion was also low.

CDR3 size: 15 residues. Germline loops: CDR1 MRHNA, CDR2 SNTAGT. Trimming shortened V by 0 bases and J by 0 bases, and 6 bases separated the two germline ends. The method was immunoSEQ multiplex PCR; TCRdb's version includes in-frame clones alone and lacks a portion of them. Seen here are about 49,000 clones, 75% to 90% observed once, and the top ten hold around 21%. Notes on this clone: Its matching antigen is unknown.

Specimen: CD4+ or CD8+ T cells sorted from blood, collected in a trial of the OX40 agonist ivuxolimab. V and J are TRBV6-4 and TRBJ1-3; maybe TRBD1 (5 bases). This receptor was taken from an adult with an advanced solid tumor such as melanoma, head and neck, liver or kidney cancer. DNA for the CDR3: TGTGCCAGCAGTGACTCGGGGGGCTCTGGAAACACCATATATTTT. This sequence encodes CASSDSGGSGNTIYF.